The 15 T cell receptor beta chains in this list originate from one sample, sequenced in a study of CD8 T cells in ankylosing spondylitis. TCRdb itself ran the 5' RACE reads through MiXCR, one entry per CDR3 protein. This table has about 9,700 distinct CDR3 sequences, 5% to 7.5% appearing once. Specimen: blood, either unsorted or a sorted T cell fraction (not recorded which). Receptors were obtained from a female donor with ankylosing spondylitis or in good health (not recorded which).

Ten or more counts support this clonotype. The chain joins TRBV9 to TRBJ2-7; perhaps TRBD2 as D (6 bases). CDR3 length: 15 residues. Germline-derived CDR1 and CDR2 are SGDLS and YYNGEE. Trimming took 0 bases from V and 2 from J, leaving 12 bases between them. Written as DNA, the CDR3 is TGTGCCAGCAGCGTAGGGAGGGGAGGACCCTACGAGCAGTACTTC. Amino acid sequence: CASSVGRGGPYEQYF.

This clonotype has a count of ten or more. The V and J genes are TRBV9 and TRBJ2-7; D is possibly TRBD1 (6 bases). V was shortened by 3 bases and J by 5 bases, with 15 bases between the two germline ends. CDR1 SGDLS and CDR2 YYNGEE come from the germline V gene. This CDR3 contains 14 residues. DNA of the CDR3: TGTGCCAGCAGCGAAGGGACATTCGACCACGAGCAGTACTTC. This translates into CASSEGTFDHEQYF. Full variable domain (missing parts from reference TRBV9 and TRBJ2-7): DSGVTQTPKHLITATGQRVTLRCSPRSGDLSVYWYQQSLDQGLQFLIQYYNGEERAKGNILERFSAQQFPDLHSELNLSSLELGDSALYFCASSEGTFDHEQYFGPGTRLTVT.

This clonotype was seen at least ten times. The V gene is TRBV9, the J gene TRBJ2-3; TRBD2 matches 10 bases. Per the germline V gene, CDR1 is SGDLS and CDR2 is YYNGEE. Trimming removed 0 bases from V and 5 bases from J; junction bases left unmatched: 9. This CDR3 has 17 residues. This CDR3 reads CASSVAGFLAGVDTQYF. As DNA, the CDR3 is TGTGCCAGCAGCGTAGCTGGTTTTCTAGCGGGAGTAGATACGCAGTATTTT.

The CDR3 loop reads CASSGGTSGFYNEQFF. The CDR3 coding sequence is TGTGCCAGCAGCGGAGGGACTAGCGGGTTTTACAATGAGCAGTTCTTC. The chain uses TRBV9 and TRBJ2-1, with 12 nucleotides matching TRBD2. The trim removed 3 bases at V and 4 bases at J, leaving 5 bases unmatched. CDR1 and CDR2 (germline): SGDLS, YYNGEE. This CDR3 region has 16 residues.

A few counts support this clonotype. J is TRBJ1-6 and V is TRBV9; D is uncertain. The germline V and J ends were trimmed by 3 bases and 6 bases, with 22 bases remaining between them. The CDR3 is 18 amino acids. Germline V lookup: CDR1 SGDLS, CDR2 YYNGEE. The CDR3 DNA sequence: TGTGCCAGCAGCGAGGCCCTCCATAGGGAAGATGGTAATTCACCCCTCCACTTT. Amino acid sequence: CASSEALHREDGNSPLHF.

This clonotype was observed at least ten times. The J gene is TRBJ2-7, the V gene TRBV9; D remains ambiguous. Germline V gene sequence: CDR1 SGDLS, CDR2 YYNGEE. The CDR3 contains 15 residues. With 4 bases removed from V and 3 bases from J, the gap between germline ends came to 17 bases. CDR3 DNA: TGTGCCAGCAGCCCGGAACCCGAAAGGGACTACGAGCAGTACTTC. Protein sequence: CASSPEPERDYEQYF.

Sample share makes this clonotype medium-sized. The rearrangement uses TRBV9 and TRBJ2-1; D uncertain. In germline, CDR1 is SGDLS, CDR2 YYNGEE. V lost 0 bases and J lost 7, with 8 bases in between. The CDR3 is 13 amino acids. The CDR3 here is CASSVEGKNEQFF. In nucleotides, the CDR3 is TGTGCCAGCAGCGTAGAAGGGAAAAATGAGCAGTTCTTC. The full variable domain, with the rest looked up from reference TRBV9 and TRBJ2-1, is DSGVTQTPKHLITATGQRVTLRCSPRSGDLSVYWYQQSLDQGLQFLIQYYNGEERAKGNILERFSAQQFPDLHSELNLSSLELGDSALYFCASSVEGKNEQFFGPGTRLTVL.

This clonotype has ten or more counts. The rearrangement joins TRBV9 to TRBJ2-3, with D possibly being TRBD1 (5 bases). This CDR3 contains 15 residues. The V end was cut by 0 bases, the J end by 4 bases, with 12 bases between. Germline CDR1 reads SGDLS; CDR2 reads YYNGEE. The CDR3 bases are TGTGCCAGCAGCGTAGATTGGGGCGCCCCAGATACGCAGTATTTT. Encoded protein: CASSVDWGAPDTQYF.

This clonotype was detected ten times or more. The gene calls are TRBV9 and TRBJ2-1, with 9 bases identical to TRBD2. V was clipped by 3 bases and J by 7 bases; unmatched bases: 11. The CDR3 is made up of 16 amino acids. CDR1 and CDR2 from the germline V gene are SGDLS and YYNGEE. In DNA, the CDR3 is TGTGCCAGCAGCGGGGGGGGAGCGGGAGGTATAAATGAGCAGTTCTTC. Protein sequence: CASSGGGAGGINEQFF.

This clonotype was counted ten times or more. V usage is TRBV9 and J usage is TRBJ2-7; D is possibly TRBD2 (6 bases). The germline V gene has CDR1 SGDLS and CDR2 YYNGEE. This CDR3 is built from 14 residues. The ends were cut back, 1 base at V and 5 bases at J, with 13 bases in the middle. CDR3 bases: TGTGCCAGCAGCGTACACGGGACTCAGGACGAGCAGTACTTC. This codes for CASSVHGTQDEQYF.

This chain links TRBV9 with TRBJ2-1, with 12 bases matching TRBD2. J was trimmed by 6 bases and V by 5 bases; bases with no gene match: 6. From germline, CDR1 is SGDLS and CDR2 YYNGEE. The CDR3 loop spans 15 amino acids. The CDR3 coding sequence is TGTGCCAGCAGATCCCCTAGCGGGGGGGCCAATGAGCAGTTCTTC. Its protein is CASRSPSGGANEQFF.

This clonotype came up many times. The J gene is TRBJ2-1, the V gene TRBV9; 7 positions agree with TRBD2. The CDR3 loop spans 14 amino acids. Germline V CDR1 and CDR2: SGDLS, YYNGEE. The V and J ends lost 2 bases and 6 bases, in that order; junction bases with no gene match: 5. The CDR3 bases are TGTGCCAGCAGCGTGGCGGGAGTCTCCAATGAGCAGTTCTTC. The encoded protein is CASSVAGVSNEQFF.

This clonotype is categorized as medium-sized. The chain is built from TRBV9 and TRBJ1-3, with D possibly matching TRBD1 (5 bases). Germline lookup yields CDR1 SGDLS and CDR2 YYNGEE. Between the trimmed V and J ends, which lost 5 bases and 3 bases, there was a span of 15 bases. This CDR3 region has 15 residues. The CDR3 reads CASSPRQKYGNTIYF. CDR3 nucleotide sequence: TGTGCCAGCAGTCCTCGACAGAAGTATGGAAACACCATATATTTT.

This clonotype was counted many times. The genes are TRBV9 and TRBJ2-1; D may be TRBD2 (5 bases). The germline V gene encodes CDR1 SGDLS and CDR2 YYNGEE. This CDR3 has 14 residues. Deletions cut 0 bases from V and 6 bases from J, with 10 bases between. The DNA of the CDR3 is TGTGCCAGCAGCGTAGATGAGGGCATCAATGAGCAGTTCTTC. Protein: CASSVDEGINEQFF.

This clonotype was seen at least ten times. The chain couples TRBV9 to TRBJ2-7; the D gene is possibly TRBD1 (5 bases). Germline V gene sequence: CDR1 SGDLS, CDR2 YYNGEE. CDR3 size: 14 residues. V lost 5 bases and J lost 1, with 13 bases in between. The CDR3 loop is CASSPWGGSYEQYF. CDR3 sequence (DNA): TGTGCCAGCAGTCCATGGGGCGGTTCCTACGAGCAGTACTTC. The whole variable domain, filled in from reference TRBV9 and TRBJ2-7, reads DSGVTQTPKHLITATGQRVTLRCSPRSGDLSVYWYQQSLDQGLQFLIQYYNGEERAKGNILERFSAQQFPDLHSELNLSSLELGDSALYFCASSPWGGSYEQYFGPGTRLTVT.